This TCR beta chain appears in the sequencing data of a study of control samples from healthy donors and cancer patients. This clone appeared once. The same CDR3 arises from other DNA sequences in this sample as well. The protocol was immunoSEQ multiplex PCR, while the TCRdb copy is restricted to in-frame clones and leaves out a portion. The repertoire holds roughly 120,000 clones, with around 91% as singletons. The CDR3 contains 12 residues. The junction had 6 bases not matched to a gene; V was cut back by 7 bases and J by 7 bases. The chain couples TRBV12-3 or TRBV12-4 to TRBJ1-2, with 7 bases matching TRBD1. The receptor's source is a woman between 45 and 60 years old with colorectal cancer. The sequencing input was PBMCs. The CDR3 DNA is TGTGCCAGCAAGGAGGGGGCGGGTGGCTACACCTTC. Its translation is CASKEGAGGYTF.